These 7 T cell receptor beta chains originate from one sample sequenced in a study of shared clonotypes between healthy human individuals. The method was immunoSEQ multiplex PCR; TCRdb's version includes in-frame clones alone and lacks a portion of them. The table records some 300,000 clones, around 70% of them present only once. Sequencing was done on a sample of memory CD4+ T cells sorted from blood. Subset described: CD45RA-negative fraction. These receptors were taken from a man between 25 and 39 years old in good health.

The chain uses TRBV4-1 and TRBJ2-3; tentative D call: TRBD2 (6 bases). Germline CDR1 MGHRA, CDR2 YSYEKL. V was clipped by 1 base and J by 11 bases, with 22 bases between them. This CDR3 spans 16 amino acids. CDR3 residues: CASSQGVAATALRQYF. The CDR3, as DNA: TGCGCCAGCAGCCAAGGAGTAGCGGCAACAGCCCTTAGGCAGTATTTT.

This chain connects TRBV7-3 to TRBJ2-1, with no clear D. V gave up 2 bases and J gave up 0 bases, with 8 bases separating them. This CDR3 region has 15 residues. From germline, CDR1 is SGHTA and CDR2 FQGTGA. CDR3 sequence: CASSLAPLSYNEQFF. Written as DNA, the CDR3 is TGTGCCAGCAGCTTAGCCCCCCTCTCCTACAATGAGCAGTTCTTC.

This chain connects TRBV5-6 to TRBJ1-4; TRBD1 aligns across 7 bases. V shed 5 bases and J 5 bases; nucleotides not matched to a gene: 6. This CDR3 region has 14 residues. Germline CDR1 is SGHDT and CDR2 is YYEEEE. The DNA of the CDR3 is TGTGCCAGCAGGTCGGGACAGCCCAATGAAAAACTGTTTTTT. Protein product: CASRSGQPNEKLFF. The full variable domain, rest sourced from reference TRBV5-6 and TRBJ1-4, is DAGVTQSPTHLIKTRGQQVTLRCSPKSGHDTVSWYQQALGQGPQFIFQYYEEEERQRGNFPDRFSGHQFPNYSSELNVNALLLGDSALYLCASRSGQPNEKLFFGSGTQLSVL.

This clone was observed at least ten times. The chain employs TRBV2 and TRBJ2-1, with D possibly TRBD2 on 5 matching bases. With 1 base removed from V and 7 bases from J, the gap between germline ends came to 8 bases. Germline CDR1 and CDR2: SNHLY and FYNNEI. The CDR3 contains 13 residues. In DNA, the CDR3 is TGTGCCAGCAGTGAAGAGAGAGGGAATGAGCAGTTCTTC. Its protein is CASSEERGNEQFF.

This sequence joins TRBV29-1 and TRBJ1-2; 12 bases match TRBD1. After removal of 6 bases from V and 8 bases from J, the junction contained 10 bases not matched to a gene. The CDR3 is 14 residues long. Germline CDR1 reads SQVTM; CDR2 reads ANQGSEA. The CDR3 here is CSVERGTGGWGYTF. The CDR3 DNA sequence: TGCAGCGTGGAAAGGGGGACAGGGGGCTGGGGCTACACCTTC.

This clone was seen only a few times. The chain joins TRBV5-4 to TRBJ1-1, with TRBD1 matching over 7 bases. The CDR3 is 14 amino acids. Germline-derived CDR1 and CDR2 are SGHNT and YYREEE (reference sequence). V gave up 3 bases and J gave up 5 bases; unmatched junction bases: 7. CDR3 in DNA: TGTGCCAGCAGCTCCAAAACAGGGGAGACTGAAGCTTTCTTT. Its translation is CASSSKTGETEAFF.

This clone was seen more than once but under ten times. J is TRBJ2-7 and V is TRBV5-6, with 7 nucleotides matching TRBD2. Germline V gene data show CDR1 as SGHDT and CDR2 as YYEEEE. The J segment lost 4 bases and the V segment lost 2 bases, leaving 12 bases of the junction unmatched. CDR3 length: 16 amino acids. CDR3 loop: CASSFWEGRRLYEQYF. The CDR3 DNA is TGTGCCAGCAGCTTTTGGGAGGGGAGGAGGCTTTACGAGCAGTACTTC.